Listed here is a single T cell receptor beta chain. The clone's antigen remains unknown. Base quality data are lacking; no much larger clone is found one base away. This sample is part of a study of spatial heterogeneity in lung cancer (dated by TCRdb to the late 2010s). At the level of the whole study: Beta-chain transcripts were consistently detected in greater numbers than alpha-chain transcripts, which likely reflects a higher abundance of beta-chain transcripts. In the raw uncorrected reads, each unique combination of TCR and UMI appeared more than ten times on average. In non-small cell lung cancer, the study made a quantitative comparison of TCR alpha and beta repertoires among multiple tumor regions, matched nontumor lung and blood. TCR repertoire features were related to nonsynonymous mutation counts determined by whole-exome sequencing of tumor tissue. Both alpha and beta chains were TCR-sequenced in samples taken at surgery, namely 220 tumor regions, 61 to 65 matched nontumor lung samples and over 55 PBMC samples. Study-wide findings and limitations: Confirming at a functional level the hypothesis that regional TCRs recognize regional mutations was considered to require additional single-cell paired TCR alpha and beta sequencing. Ubiquitous expanded tumor TCRs showed up in blood more often at tumor resection than at routine follow-up.

What the time point label conveys for this sample: sample taken at primary tumor resection. The donors were some 72 patients from the lung TRACERx cohort who had early-stage, untreated non-small cell lung cancer. TCR sequencing used whole RNA extracted from tumor and nontumor lung tissue, or from cryopreserved PBMC samples, without cell sorting. Only patients with enough RNA available from two or more tumor regions were chosen for TCR sequencing. CDR1 MDHEN and CDR2 SYDVKM are derived from the germline V gene. V was cut back by 5 bases and J by 5 bases, leaving a gap of 15 bases between them. The CDR3, from cysteine to phenylalanine, totals 14 residues. This entry keeps only the CDR3 DNA: 42 bases, framed from base 1. The method was 5' RACE. The sequencer listed for this sample is NextSeq 500. To allow correction of PCR and sequencing errors, the TCR library protocol tagged every TCR cDNA molecule with a unique molecular identifier. For the original study's pipeline: TCR identification, UMI-based error correction and CDR3 extraction were all carried out with Decombinator tools. Expanded TCRs were defined as those above a frequency of 2 per 1,000, corresponding to the top 1% of the tumor frequency distribution. Renyi diversity was computed with the R vegan package after each repertoire had been subsampled 100 times to 5,000 TCRs. CDR3 similarity networks were built from amino acid triplet string-kernel similarity, with CDR3s being connected when pairwise similarity was above 0.82. TCRdb reprocessing: public reads trimmed at Q25 with fastp, clones called with MiXCR, in-frame beta chains kept. Identical CDR3 protein sequences are pooled into one entry, listed with their most common genes and DNA. TCRdb assigned the V and J calls; the authors' analysis was not used. This sample holds 85,000 to 100,000 distinct CDR3 sequences; approximately 12% were observed only once. In total, the top ten clones hold over 40% of the sample.

This specimen was PBMCs, taken at surgery. The receptor's source is a male donor with early-stage non-small cell lung cancer. The chain is encoded by TRBV28 joined to TRBJ2-5; the D gene is not confidently resolved. The nucleotide sequence is TGTGCCAGCAGTCCCCAGACCGGCCAGGAGACCCAGTACTTC. Its product reads: CASSPQTGQETQYF. Here the CDR3 is joined to the reference TRBV28 and TRBJ2-5 genes, and the full variable domain is: DVKVTQSSRYLVKRTGEKVFLECVQDMDHENMFWYRQDPGLGLRLIYFSYDVKMKEKGDIPEGYSVSREKKERFSLILESASTNQTSMYLCASSPQTGQETQYFGPGTRLLVL.